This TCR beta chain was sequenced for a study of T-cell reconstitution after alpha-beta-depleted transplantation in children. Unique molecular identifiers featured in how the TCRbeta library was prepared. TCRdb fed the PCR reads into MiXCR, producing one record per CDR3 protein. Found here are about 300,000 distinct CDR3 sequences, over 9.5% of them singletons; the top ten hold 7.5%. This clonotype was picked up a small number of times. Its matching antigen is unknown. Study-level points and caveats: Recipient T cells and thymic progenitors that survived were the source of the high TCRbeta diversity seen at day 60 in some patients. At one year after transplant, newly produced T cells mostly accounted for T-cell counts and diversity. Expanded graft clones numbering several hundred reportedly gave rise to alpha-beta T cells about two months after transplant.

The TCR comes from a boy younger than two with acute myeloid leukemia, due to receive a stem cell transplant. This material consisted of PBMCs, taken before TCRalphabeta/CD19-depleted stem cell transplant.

In DNA form, the CDR3 reads TGCGCCAGCAGCTTGTTTGACAGGAAGGGCTATGGCTACACCTTC. Translated: CASSLFDRKGYGYTF. The rearrangement uses TRBV5-1 and TRBJ1-2, with D tentatively TRBD1 (6 bases). The germline V gene encodes CDR1 SGHRS and CDR2 YFSETQ. This CDR3 is built from 15 residues. V was clipped by 1 base and J by 4 bases, with 14 bases between them. The whole variable domain, filled in from reference TRBV5-1 and TRBJ1-2, reads KAGVTQTPRYLIKTRGQQVTLSCSPISGHRSVSWYQQTPGQGLQFLFEYFSETQRNKGNFPGRFSGRQFSNSRSEMNVSTLELGDSALYLCASSLFDRKGYGYTFGSGTRLTVV.